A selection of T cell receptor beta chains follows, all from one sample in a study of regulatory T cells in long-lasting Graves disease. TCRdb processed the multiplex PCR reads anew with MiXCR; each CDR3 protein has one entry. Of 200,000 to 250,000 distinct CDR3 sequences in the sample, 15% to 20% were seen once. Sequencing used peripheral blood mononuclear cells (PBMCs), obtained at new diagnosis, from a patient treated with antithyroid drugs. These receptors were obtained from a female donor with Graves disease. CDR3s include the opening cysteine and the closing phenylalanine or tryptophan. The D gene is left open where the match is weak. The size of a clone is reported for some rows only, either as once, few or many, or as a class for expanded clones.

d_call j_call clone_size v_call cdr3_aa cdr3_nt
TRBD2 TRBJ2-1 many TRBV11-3 CASSPSRPQREGQRVSYNEQFF TGTGCCAGCAGCCCCTCTCGGCCCCAGCGGGAGGGCCAGCGGGTCTCCTACAATGAGCAGTTCTTC
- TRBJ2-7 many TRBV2 CASTYQAQGTYEQYF TGTGCCAGCACGTACCAGGCGCAGGGGACGTACGAGCAGTACTTC
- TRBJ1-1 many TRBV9 CASSAGNTEAFF TGTGCCAGCAGCGCAGGAAACACTGAAGCTTTCTTT
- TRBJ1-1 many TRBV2 CASRDSLNTEAFF TGTGCCAGCAGGGACTCGCTAAACACTGAAGCTTTCTTT
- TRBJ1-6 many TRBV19 CASSINIRGDSPLHF TGTGCCAGTAGTATAAACATCCGGGGGGATTCACCCCTCCACTTT
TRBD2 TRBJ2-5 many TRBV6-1 CASSPSLAVTRETQYF TGTGCCAGCAGCCCAAGTCTAGCGGTAACCCGTGAGACCCAGTACTTC
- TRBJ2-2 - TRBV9 CASSAPWREGGRITGELFF TGTGCCAGCAGCGCACCTTGGAGAGAAGGAGGACGGATCACCGGGGAGCTGTTTTTT
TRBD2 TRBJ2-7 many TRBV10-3 CAIRGLAGGSYEQYF TGTGCCATCAGGGGACTAGCGGGAGGGTCCTACGAGCAGTACTTC
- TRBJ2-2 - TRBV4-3 CASSQDWPRGVNGELFF TGCGCCAGCAGCCAAGATTGGCCCAGGGGCGTTAACGGGGAGCTGTTTTTT
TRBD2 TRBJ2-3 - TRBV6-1 CASGLAEADTDTQYF TGTGCCAGCGGACTAGCCGAAGCCGACACAGATACGCAGTATTTT
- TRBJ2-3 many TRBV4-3 CASSQDLASQSDTQYF TGCGCCAGCAGCCAAGATTTAGCGTCCCAGTCGGATACGCAGTATTTT
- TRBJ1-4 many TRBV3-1 CASSQVGEKLFF TGTGCCAGCAGCCAAGTGGGTGAAAAACTGTTTTTT
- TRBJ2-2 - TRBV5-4 CASSPGLSNTGELFF TGTGCCAGCAGCCCGGGACTTTCGAACACCGGGGAGCTGTTTTTT
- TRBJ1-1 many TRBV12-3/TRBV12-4 CASSGEGGAVNTEAFF TGTGCCAGCAGTGGAGAAGGGGGGGCCGTAAACACTGAAGCTTTCTTT
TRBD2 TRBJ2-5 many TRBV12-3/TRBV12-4 CASSLGTSGSRETQYF TGTGCCAGCAGTTTGGGGACTAGCGGGAGTCGAGAGACCCAGTACTTC